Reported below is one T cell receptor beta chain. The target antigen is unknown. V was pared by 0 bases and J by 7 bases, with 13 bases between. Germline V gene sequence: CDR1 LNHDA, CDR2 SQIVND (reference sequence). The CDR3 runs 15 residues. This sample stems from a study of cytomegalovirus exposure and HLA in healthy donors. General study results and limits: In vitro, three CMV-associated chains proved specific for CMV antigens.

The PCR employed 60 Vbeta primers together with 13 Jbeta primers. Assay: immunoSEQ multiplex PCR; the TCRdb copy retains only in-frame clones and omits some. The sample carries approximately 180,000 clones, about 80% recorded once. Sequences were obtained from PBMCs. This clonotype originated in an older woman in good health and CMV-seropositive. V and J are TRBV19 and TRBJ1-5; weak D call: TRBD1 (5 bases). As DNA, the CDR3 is TGTGCCAGTAGTATAGATCAGTCAGGGCAACAGCCCCAGCATTTT. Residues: CASSIDQSGQQPQHF.